The clone carrying this T cell receptor (beta chain) was seen a few times. The data originate from a study of blood T cells in healthy people across ages. Study information: Per two T cells, template switching captured roughly one barcoded beta molecule.

A second PCR of 7 to 11 cycles used a sample-barcoded 5' primer and a J-beta primer mix. TCRdb fed the 5' RACE reads into MiXCR, producing one record per CDR3 protein. The sample consists of under 1 million distinct CDR3 sequences, approximately 44% of them appearing once. The V gene's germline CDR1 is LGHDT and CDR2 YNNKEL (reference sequence). CDR3 length equals 13 residues. Trimming took off 4 bases at V and 0 bases at J, with 5 bases between the two ends. There were healthy Caucasian individuals from Russia, aged about 6 to 95, serving as donors. Peripheral blood samples of around 9.8 milliliters were drawn from each donor.

The material sequenced was blood. The sequence was obtained from a man aged 55 to 70 in good health. The chain carries TRBV3-1 and TRBJ2-3; D remains ambiguous. This CDR3 reads CASSPVSTDTQYF. CDR3 coding DNA: TGTGCCAGCAGCCCTGTCAGCACAGATACGCAGTATTTT.